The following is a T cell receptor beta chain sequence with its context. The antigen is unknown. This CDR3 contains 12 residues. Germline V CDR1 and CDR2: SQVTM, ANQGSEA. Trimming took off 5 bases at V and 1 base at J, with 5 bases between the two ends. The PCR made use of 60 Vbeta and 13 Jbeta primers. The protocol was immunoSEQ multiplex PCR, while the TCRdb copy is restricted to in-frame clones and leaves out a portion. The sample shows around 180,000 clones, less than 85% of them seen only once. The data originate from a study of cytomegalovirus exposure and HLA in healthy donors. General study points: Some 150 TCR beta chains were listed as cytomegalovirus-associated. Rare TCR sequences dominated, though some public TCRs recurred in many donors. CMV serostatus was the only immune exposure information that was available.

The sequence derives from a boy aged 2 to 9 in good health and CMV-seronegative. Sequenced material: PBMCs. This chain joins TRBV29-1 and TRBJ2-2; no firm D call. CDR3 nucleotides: TGCAGCGTTATCAGGAACACCGGGGAGCTGTTTTTT. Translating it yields CSVIRNTGELFF.